The clone carrying this TCR beta chain was counted at least ten times. The target antigen is unknown. V was clipped by 0 bases and J by 4 bases, with 9 bases between them. Germline V CDR1 and CDR2: SGHRS, YFSETQ. The CDR3 consists of 14 residues. The source of the sample is a study of metastatic and nonmetastatic thyroid tumors. Study information: Repertoires were compared across blood and tumor or nodule tissue from malignant and benign thyroid patients. Study findings and constraints: Malignant thyroid tumors reportedly exceeded benign nodules significantly in TCR beta diversity, with the difference appearing in blood and tumor.

Per the study methods: Differences in CDR3 between clinicopathological groups were drawn on to build a classifier intended to discriminate distant-metastatic papillary thyroid cancer patients. TCRdb re-called the PCR reads via MiXCR. The V and J calls follow TCRdb's processing rather than the paper's. The sample lists under 30,000 clones; under 15% were seen once. None of the patients had undergone any treatment ahead of thyroid surgery. The chain links TRBV5-1 to TRBJ2-3, with D uncertain. This TCR was recovered from a female donor with papillary thyroid cancer or a benign thyroid nodule (not recorded which). Some clones in this sample may be carry-over from other donors' samples. Sequenced input: blood. The CDR3 protein is CASSLGGISDTQYF. The CDR3, as DNA: TGCGCCAGCAGCTTGGGCGGAATCTCAGATACGCAGTATTTT.